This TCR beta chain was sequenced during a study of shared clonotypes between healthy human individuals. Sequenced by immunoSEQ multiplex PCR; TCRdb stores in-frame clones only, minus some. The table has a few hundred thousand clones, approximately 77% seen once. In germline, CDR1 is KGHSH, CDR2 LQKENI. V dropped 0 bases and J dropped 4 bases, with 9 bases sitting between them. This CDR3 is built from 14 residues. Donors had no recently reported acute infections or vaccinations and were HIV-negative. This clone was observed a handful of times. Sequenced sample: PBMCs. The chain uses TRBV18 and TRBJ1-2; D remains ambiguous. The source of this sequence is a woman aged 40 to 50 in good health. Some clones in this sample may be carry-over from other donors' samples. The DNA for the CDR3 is TGTGCCAGCTCACCACCCGGGCTCAGCTATGGCTACACCTTC. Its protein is CASSPPGLSYGYTF.